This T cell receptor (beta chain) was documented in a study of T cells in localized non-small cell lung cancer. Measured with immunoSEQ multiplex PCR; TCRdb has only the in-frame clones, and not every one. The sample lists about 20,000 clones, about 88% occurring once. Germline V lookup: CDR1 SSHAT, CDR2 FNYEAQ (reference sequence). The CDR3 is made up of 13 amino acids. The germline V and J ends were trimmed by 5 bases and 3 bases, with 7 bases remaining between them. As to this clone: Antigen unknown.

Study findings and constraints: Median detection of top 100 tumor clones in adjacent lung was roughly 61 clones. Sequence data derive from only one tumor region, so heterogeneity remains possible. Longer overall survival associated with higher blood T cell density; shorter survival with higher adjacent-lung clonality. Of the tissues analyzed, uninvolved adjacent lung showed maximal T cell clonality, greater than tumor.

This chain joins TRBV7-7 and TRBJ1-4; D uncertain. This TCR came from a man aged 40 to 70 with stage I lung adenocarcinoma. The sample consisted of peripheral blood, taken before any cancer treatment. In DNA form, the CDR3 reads TGTGCCAGCAGCGTCCAGCCTAATGAAAAACTGTTTTTT. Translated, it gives CASSVQPNEKLFF.